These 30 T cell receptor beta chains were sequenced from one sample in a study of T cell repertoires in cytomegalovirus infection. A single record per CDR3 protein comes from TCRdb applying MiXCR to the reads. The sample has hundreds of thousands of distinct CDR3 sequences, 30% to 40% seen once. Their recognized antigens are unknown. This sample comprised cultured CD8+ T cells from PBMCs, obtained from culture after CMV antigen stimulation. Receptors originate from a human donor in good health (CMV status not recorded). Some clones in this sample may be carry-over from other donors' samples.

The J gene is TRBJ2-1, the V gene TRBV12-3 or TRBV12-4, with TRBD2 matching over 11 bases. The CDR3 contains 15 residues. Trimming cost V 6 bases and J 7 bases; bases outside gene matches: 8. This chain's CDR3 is CASRPSGGPGNEQFF. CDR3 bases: TGTGCCAGCAGACCTAGCGGGGGGCCGGGTAATGAGCAGTTCTTC.

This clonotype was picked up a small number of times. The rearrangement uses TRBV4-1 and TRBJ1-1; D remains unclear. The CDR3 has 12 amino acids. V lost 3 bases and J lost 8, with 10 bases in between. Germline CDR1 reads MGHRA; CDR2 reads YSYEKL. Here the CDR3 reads CASSHPGQEAFF. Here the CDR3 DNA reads TGCGCCAGCAGCCACCCGGGTCAAGAAGCTTTCTTT.

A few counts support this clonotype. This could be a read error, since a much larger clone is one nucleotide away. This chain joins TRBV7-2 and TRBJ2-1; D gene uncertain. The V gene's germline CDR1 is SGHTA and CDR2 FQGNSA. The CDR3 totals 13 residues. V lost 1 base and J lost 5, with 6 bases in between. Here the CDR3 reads CASSLVSHNEQFF. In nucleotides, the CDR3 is TGTGCCAGCAGCTTAGTCAGCCACAATGAGCAGTTCTTC. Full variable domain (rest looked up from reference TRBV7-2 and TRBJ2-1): GAGVSQSPSNKVTEKGKDVELRCDPISGHTALYWYRQSLGQGLEFLIYFQGNSAPDKSGLPSDRFSAERTGGSVSTLTIQRTQQEDSAVYLCASSLVSHNEQFFGPGTRLTVL.

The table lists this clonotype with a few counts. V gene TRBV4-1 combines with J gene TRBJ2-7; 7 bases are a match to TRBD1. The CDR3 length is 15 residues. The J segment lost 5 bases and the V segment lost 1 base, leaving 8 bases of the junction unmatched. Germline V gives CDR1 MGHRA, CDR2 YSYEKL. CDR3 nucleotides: TGCGCCAGCAGCCAAGTGCCAGGGGGAGAGGACGAGCAGTACTTC. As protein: CASSQVPGGEDEQYF.

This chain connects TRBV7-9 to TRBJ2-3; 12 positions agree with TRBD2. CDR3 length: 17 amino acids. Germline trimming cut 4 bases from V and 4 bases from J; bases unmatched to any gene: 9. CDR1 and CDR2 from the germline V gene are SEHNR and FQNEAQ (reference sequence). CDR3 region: CASSSAALAGGPDTQYF. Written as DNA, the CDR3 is TGTGCCAGCAGCTCAGCGGCACTAGCGGGGGGCCCAGATACGCAGTATTTT.

This chain's CDR3 is CASSRDSEETQYF. The DNA of the CDR3 is TGTGCCAGCAGCCGGGACAGTGAAGAGACCCAGTACTTC. The V and J genes are TRBV6-2 or TRBV6-3 and TRBJ2-5; TRBD1 matches at 7 bases. The trim removed 6 bases at V and 3 bases at J, leaving 4 bases unmatched. Per germline, CDR1 MNHEY and CDR2 SVGEGT. The CDR3 has 13 residues.

The CDR3 sequence is CASIQTGPINSPLHF. The CDR3 DNA sequence: TGTGCCAGCATCCAAACGGGACCCATTAATTCACCCCTCCACTTT. V and J are TRBV28 and TRBJ1-6, with D tentatively TRBD1 (5 bases). V lost 7 bases, J lost 6 bases, and 16 bases lay in between. The CDR3 runs to 15 residues. Germline V lookup: CDR1 MDHEN, CDR2 SYDVKM.

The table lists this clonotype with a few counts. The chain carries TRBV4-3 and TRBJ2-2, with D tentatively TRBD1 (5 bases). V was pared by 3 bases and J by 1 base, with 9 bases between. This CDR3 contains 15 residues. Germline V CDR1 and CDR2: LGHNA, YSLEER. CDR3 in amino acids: CASSHLQENTGELFF. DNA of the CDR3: TGCGCCAGCAGCCACTTACAGGAGAACACCGGGGAGCTGTTTTTT.

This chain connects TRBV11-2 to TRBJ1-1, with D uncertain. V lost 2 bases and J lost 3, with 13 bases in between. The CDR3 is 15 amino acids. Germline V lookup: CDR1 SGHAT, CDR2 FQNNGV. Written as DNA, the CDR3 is TGTGCCAGCAGCTTACCTCGAGGAGGTTACACTGAAGCTTTCTTT. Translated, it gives CASSLPRGGYTEAFF.

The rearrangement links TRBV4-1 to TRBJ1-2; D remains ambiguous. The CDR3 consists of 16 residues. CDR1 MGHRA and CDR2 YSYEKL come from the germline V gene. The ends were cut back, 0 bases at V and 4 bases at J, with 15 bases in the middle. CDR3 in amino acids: CASSQEATVIFYGYTF. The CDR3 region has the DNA TGCGCCAGCAGCCAAGAGGCGACGGTTATATTCTATGGCTACACCTTC.

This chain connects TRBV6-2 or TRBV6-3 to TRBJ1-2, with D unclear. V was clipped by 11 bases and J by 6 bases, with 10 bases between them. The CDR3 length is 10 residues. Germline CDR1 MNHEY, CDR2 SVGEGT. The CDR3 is CASAANGYTF. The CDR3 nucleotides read TGTGCCTCCGCGGCCAATGGCTACACCTTC.

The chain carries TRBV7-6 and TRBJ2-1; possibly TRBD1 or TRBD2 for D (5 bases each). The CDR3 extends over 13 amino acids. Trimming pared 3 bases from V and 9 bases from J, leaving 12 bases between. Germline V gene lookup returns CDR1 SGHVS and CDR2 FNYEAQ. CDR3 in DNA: TGTGCCAGCAGCTTCTCGGGGCCGGGTGAGCAGTTCTTC. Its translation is CASSFSGPGEQFF.

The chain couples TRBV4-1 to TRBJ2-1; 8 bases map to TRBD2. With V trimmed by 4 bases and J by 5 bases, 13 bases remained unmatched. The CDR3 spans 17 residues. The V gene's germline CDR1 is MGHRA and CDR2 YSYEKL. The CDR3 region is CASSPREGTVRDNEQFF. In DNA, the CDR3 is TGCGCCAGCAGCCCCCGGGAGGGGACCGTTCGGGACAATGAGCAGTTCTTC.

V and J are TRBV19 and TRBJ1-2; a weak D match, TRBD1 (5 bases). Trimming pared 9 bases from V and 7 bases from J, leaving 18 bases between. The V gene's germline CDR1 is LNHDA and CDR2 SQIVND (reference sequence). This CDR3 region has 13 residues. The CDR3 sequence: CARTGVFLAGYTF. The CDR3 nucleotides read TGTGCCAGAACGGGGGTCTTTCTGGCTGGCTACACCTTC.

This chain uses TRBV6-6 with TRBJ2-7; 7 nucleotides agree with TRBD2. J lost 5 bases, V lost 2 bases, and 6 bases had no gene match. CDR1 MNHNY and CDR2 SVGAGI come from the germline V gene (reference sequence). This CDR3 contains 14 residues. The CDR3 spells CASSYLAGEDEQYV. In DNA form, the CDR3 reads TGTGCCAGCAGTTACCTGGCGGGGGAAGACGAGCAGTACGTC.

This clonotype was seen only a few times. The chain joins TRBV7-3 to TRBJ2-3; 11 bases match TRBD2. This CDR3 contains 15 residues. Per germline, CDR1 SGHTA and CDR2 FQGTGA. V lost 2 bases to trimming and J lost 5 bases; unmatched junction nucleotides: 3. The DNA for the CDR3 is TGTGCCAGCAGCTTATTAGCGGGGGGGCAAGATACGCAGTATTTT. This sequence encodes CASSLLAGGQDTQYF.

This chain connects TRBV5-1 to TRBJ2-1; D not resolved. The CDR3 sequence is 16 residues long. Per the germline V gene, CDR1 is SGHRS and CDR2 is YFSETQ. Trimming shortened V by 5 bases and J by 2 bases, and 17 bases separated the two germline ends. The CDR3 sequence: CASSWGFGFAYNEQFF. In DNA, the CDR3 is TGCGCCAGCAGTTGGGGTTTCGGCTTTGCCTACAATGAGCAGTTCTTC.

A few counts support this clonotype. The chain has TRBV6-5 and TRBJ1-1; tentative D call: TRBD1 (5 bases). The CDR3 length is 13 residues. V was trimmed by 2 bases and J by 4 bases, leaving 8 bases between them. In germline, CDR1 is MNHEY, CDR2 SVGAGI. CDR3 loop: CASSYGDATEAFF. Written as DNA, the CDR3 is TGTGCCAGCAGTTACGGGGACGCCACTGAAGCTTTCTTT.

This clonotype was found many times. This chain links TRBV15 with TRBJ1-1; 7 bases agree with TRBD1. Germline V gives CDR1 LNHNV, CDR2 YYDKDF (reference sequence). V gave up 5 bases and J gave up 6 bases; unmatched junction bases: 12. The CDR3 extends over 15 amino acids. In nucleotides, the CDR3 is TGTGCCACCAGCGGAAGACAGGGAGAACCGTCTGAAGCTTTCTTT. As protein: CATSGRQGEPSEAFF.

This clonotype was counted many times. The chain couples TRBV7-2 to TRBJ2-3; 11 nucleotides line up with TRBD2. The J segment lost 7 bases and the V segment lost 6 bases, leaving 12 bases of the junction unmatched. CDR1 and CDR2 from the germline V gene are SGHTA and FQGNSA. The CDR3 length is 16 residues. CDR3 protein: CASRPTSGGSAYTQYF. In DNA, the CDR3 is TGTGCCAGCAGGCCAACTAGCGGGGGCTCAGCGTATACGCAGTATTTT.

The chain's CDR3 is CASTGTPGELFF. The CDR3 region has the DNA TGTGCCAGCACGGGAACCCCCGGGGAGCTGTTTTTT. V gene TRBV5-5 combines with J gene TRBJ2-2, with D possibly matching TRBD2 (5 bases). Trimming cost V 6 bases and J 6 bases, with 9 bases left between them. The CDR3 spans 12 residues. In germline, CDR1 is SGHKS, CDR2 YYEKEE (reference sequence).

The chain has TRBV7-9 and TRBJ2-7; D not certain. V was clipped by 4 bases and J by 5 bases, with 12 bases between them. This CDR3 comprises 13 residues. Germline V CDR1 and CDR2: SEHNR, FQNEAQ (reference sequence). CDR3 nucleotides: TGTGCCAGCAGCTCGTCATTGACCCACGAGCAGTACTTC. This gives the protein CASSSSLTHEQYF.

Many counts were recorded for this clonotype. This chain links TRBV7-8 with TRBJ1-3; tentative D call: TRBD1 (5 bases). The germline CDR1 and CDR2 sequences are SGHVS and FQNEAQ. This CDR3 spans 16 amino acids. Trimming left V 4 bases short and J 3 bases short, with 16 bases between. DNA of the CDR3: TGTGCCAGCAGCTCTCGGGGCAAACAGCGTGGAAACACCATATATTTT. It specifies CASSSRGKQRGNTIYF. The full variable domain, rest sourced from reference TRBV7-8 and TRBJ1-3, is GAGVSQSPRYKVAKRGQDVALRCDPISGHVSLFWYQQALGQGPEFLTYFQNEAQLDKSGLPSDRFFAERPEGSVSTLKIQRTQQEDSAVYLCASSSRGKQRGNTIYFGEGSWLTVV.

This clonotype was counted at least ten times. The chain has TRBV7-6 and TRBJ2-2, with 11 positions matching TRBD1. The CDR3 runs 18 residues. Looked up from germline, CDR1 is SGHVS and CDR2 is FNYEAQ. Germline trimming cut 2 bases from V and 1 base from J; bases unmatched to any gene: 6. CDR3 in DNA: TGTGCCAGCAGCTTACCCGCGGACAGGGGGCGGAACACCGGGGAGCTGTTTTTT. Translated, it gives CASSLPADRGRNTGELFF. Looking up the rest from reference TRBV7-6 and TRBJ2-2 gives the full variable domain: GAGVSQSPRYKVTKRGQDVALRCDPISGHVSLYWYRQALGQGPEFLTYFNYEAQQDKSGLPNDRFSAERPEGSISTLTIQRTEQRDSAMYRCASSLPADRGRNTGELFFGEGSRLTVL.

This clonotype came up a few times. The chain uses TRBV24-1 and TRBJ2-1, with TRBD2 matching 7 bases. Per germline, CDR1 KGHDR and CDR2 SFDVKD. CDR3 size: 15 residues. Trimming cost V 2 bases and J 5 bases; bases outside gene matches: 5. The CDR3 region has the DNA TGTGCCACCAGTGATTCAACTAGCGCCCACAATGAGCAGTTCTTC. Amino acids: CATSDSTSAHNEQFF.

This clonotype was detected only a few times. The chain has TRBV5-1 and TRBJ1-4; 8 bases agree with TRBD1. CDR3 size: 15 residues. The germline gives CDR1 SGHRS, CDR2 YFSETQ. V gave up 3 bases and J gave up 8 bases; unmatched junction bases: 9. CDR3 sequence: CASSSPGGAVEKLFF. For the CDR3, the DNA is TGCGCCAGCAGCTCCCCAGGGGGCGCGGTCGAAAAACTGTTTTTT.

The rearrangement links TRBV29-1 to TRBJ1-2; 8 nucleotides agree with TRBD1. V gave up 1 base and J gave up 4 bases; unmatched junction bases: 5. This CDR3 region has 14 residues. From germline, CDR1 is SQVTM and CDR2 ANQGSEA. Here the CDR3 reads CSVEGGQVIYGYTF. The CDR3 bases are TGCAGCGTTGAAGGGGGACAGGTGATCTATGGCTACACCTTC.

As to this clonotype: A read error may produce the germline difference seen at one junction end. CDR3 amino acids: CANSQVAGDTEAFF. In DNA form, the CDR3 reads TGCGCCAACAGCCAAGTTGCAGGGGACACTGAAGCTTTCTTT. The chain uses TRBV4-1 and TRBJ1-1; D might be TRBD1 (6 bases). CDR3 length equals 14 residues. The germline gives CDR1 MGHRA, CDR2 YSYEKL.

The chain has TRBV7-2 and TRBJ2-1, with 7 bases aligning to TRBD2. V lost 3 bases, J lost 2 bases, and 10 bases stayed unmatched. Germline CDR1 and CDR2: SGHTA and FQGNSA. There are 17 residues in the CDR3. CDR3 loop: CASSFRHSGYTYNEQFF. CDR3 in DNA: TGTGCCAGCAGCTTCCGACATAGCGGGTACACCTACAATGAGCAGTTCTTC.

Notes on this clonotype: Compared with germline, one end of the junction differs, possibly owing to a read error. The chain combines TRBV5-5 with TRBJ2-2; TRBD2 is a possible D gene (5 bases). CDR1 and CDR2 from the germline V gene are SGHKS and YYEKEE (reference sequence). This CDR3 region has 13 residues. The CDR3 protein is CASSLDPTGELYF. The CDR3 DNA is TGTGCCAGCAGCTTGGACCCAACCGGGGAGCTGTATTTT.